What follows is one T cell receptor (beta chain) and its context. This sample stems from a study of blood T cell repertoires in COVID-19. Overall study: PBMCs, B-cell-depleted T cells, or T cells provided the cDNA or gDNA that made up the material.

Authors' processing steps: Quantification of nucleated cells was approximated via reference gene primer amplification. The assay was immunoSEQ multiplex PCR, and TCRdb's table has in-frame clones only and misses some. The DNA was the basis for D and trimming; V, J and clone size are from that table. The sample lists roughly 150,000 clones, around 92% occurring once. V dropped 4 bases and J dropped 4 bases, with 8 bases sitting between them. From germline, CDR1 is SGHKS and CDR2 YYEKEE (reference sequence). The length of the CDR3 is 13 residues. Specimen: peripheral blood. The source is a man aged 55 to 70 with acute or convalescent COVID-19. The genes are TRBV5-5 and TRBJ2-2; D uncertain. For the CDR3, the DNA is TGTGCCAGCAGCGCGTGGAGCACCGGGGAGCTGTTTTTT. Translation: CASSAWSTGELFF.